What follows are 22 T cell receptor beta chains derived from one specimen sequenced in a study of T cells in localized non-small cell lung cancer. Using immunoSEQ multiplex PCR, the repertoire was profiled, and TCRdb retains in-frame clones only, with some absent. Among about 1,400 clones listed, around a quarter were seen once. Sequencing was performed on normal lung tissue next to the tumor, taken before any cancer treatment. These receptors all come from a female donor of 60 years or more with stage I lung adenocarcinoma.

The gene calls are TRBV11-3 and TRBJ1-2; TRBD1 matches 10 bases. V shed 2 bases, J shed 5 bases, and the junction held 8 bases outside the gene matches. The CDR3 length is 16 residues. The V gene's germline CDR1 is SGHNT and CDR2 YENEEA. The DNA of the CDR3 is TGTGCCAGCAGCTTAACTCGGGACAGGGGCGGGTATGGCTACACCTTC. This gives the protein CASSLTRDRGGYGYTF.

CDR3 amino acids: CASSLARPASYEQYF. CDR3 nucleotides: TGCGCCAGCAGCTTGGCCAGACCGGCTTCCTACGAGCAGTACTTC. The rearrangement joins TRBV5-1 to TRBJ2-7, with D unclear. Germline loops: CDR1 SGHRS, CDR2 YFSETQ. This CDR3 has 15 amino acids. The ends were cut back, 0 bases at V and 1 base at J, with 11 bases in the middle. Based on the CDR3 plus reference TRBV5-1 and TRBJ2-7, the full variable domain is KAGVTQTPRYLIKTRGQQVTLSCSPISGHRSVSWYQQTPGQGLQFLFEYFSETQRNKGNFPGRFSGRQFSNSRSEMNVSTLELGDSALYLCASSLARPASYEQYFGPGTRLTVT.

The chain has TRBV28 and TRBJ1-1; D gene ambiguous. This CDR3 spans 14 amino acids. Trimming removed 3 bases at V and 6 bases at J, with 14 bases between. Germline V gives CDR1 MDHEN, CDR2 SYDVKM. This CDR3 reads CASSFFTTVSEAFF. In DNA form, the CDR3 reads TGTGCCAGCAGTTTTTTTACCACCGTGTCTGAAGCTTTCTTT. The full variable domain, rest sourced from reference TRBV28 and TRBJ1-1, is DVKVTQSSRYLVKRTGEKVFLECVQDMDHENMFWYRQDPGLGLRLIYFSYDVKMKEKGDIPEGYSVSREKKERFSLILESASTNQTSMYLCASSFFTTVSEAFFGQGTRLTVV.

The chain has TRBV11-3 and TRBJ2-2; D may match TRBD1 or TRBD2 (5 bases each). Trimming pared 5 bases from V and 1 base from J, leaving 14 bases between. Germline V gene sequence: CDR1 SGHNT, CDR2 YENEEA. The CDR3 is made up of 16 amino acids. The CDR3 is CASSRPGRWNTGELFF. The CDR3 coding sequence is TGTGCCAGCAGCCGACCGGGACGATGGAACACCGGGGAGCTGTTTTTT.

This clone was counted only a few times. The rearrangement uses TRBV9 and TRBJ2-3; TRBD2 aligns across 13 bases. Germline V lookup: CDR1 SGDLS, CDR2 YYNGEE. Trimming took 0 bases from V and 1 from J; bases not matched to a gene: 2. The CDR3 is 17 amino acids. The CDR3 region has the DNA TGTGCCAGCAGCGTAGGTGGACTAGCGGGAGGCACAGATACGCAGTATTTT. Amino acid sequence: CASSVGGLAGGTDTQYF. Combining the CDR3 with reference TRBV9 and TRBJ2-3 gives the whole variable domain DSGVTQTPKHLITATGQRVTLRCSPRSGDLSVYWYQQSLDQGLQFLIQYYNGEERAKGNILERFSAQQFPDLHSELNLSSLELGDSALYFCASSVGGLAGGTDTQYFGPGTRLTVL.

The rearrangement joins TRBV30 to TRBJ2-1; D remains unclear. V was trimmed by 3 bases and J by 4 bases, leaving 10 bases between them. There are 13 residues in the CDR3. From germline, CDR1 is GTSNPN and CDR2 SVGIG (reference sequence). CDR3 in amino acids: CAWSGQSYNEQFF. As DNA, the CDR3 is TGTGCCTGGAGCGGGCAGTCTTACAATGAGCAGTTCTTC.

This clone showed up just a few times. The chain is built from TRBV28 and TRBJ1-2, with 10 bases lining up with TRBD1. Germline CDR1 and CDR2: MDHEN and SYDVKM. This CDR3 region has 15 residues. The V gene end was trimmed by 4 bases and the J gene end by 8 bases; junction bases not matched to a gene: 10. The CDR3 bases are TGTGCCAGCAGTTCTCCGGGACAGGGGATATCGGGCTACACCTTC. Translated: CASSSPGQGISGYTF.

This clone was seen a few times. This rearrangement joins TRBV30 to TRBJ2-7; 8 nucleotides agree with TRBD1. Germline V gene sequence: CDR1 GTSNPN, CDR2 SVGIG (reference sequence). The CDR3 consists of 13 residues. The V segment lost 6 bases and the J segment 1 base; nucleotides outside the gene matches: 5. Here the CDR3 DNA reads TGTGCCTGCCCTCGACAGGGGTCCTACGAGCAGTACTTC. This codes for CACPRQGSYEQYF. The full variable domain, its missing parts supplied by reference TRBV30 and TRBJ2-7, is SQTIHQWPATLVQPVGSPLSLECTVEGTSNPNLYWYRQAAGRGLQLLFYSVGIGQISSEVPQNLSASRPQDRQFILSSKKLLLSDSGFYLCACPRQGSYEQYFGPGTRLTVT.

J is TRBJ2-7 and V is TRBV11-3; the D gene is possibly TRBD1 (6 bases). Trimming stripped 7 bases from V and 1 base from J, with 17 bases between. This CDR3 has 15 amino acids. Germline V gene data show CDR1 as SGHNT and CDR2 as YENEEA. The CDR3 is CASTDRGTFSYEQYF. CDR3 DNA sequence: TGTGCCAGCACCGATAGGGGGACATTTTCCTACGAGCAGTACTTC.

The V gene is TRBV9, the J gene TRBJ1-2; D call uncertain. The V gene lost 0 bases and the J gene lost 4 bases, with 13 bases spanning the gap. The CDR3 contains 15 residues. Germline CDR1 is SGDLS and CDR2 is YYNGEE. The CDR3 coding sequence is TGTGCCAGCAGCGTAGAGCCGAGTCCGACCTATGGCTACACCTTC. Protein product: CASSVEPSPTYGYTF.

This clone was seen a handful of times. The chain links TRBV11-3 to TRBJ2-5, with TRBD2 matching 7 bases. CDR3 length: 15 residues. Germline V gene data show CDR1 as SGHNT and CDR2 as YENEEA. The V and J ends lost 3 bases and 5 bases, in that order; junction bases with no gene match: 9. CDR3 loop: CASSLYGGSLETQYF. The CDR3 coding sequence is TGTGCCAGCAGCTTGTATGGCGGGAGTTTGGAGACCCAGTACTTC.

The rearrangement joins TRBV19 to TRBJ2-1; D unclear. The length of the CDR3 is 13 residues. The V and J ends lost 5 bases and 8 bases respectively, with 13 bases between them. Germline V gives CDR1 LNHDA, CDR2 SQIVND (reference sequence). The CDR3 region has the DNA TGTGCCAGTAGTCTACTCGCCCGGGATGAGCAGTTCTTC. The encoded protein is CASSLLARDEQFF.

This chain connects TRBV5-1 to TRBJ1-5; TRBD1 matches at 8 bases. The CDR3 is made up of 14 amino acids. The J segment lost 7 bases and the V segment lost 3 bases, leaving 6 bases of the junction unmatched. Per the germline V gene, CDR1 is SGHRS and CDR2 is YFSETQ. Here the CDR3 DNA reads TGCGCCAGCAGCTCCAGGGGGCACGAACAGCCCCAGCATTTT. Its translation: CASSSRGHEQPQHF.

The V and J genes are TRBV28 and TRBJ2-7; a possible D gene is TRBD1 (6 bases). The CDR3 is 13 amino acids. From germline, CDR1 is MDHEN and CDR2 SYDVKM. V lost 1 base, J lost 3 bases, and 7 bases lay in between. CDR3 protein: CASSLLQGYEQYF. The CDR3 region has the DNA TGTGCCAGCAGTTTATTACAGGGCTACGAGCAGTACTTC.

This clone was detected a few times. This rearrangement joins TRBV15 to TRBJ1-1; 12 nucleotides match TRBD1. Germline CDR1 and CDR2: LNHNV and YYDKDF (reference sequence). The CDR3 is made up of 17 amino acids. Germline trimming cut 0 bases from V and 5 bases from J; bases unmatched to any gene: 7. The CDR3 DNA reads TGTGCCACCAGCAGAGAAGGGACAGGGGGCAGACGGACTGAAGCTTTCTTT. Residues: CATSREGTGGRRTEAFF.

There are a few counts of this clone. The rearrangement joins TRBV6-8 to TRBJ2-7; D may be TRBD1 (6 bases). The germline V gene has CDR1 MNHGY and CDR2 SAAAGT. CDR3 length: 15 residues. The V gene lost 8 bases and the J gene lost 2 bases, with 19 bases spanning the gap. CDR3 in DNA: TGTGCCAGCCACACCTCAGACAGGATTACCTACGAGCAGTACTTC. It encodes CASHTSDRITYEQYF.

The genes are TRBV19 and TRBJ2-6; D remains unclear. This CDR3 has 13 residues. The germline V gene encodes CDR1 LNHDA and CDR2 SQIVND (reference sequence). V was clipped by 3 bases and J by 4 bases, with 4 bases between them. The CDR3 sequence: CASSIPGANVLTF. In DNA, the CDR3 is TGTGCCAGTAGTATTCCGGGGGCCAACGTCCTGACTTTC.

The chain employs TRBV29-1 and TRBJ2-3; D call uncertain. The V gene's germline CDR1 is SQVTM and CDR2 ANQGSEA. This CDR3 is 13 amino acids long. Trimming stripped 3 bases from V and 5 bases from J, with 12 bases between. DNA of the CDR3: TGCAGCGTTGAGGTCCTTCAGCAAGATACGCAGTATTTT. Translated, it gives CSVEVLQQDTQYF.

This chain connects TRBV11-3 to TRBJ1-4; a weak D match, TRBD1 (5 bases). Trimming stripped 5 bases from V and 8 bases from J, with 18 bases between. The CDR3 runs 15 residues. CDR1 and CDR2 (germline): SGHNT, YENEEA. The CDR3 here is CASSPWGGAEEKLFF. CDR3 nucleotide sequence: TGTGCCAGCAGCCCATGGGGAGGGGCGGAGGAAAAACTGTTTTTT. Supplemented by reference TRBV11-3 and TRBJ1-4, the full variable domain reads EAGVVQSPRYKIIEKKQPVAFWCNPISGHNTLYWYLQNLGQGPELLIRYENEEAVDDSQLPKDRFSAERLKGVDSTLKIQPAELGDSAVYLCASSPWGGAEEKLFFGSGTQLSVL.

CDR3 nucleotides: TGTGCCAGTACCCCGTCTGGGACTGCGGGGAATGAGCAGTTCTTC. As protein: CASTPSGTAGNEQFF. This chain connects TRBV19 to TRBJ2-1; maybe TRBD2 (6 bases). This CDR3 is 15 amino acids long. Germline values: CDR1 LNHDA, CDR2 SQIVND (reference sequence). V was trimmed by 7 bases and J by 7 bases, leaving 20 bases between them. Filled out from reference TRBV19 and TRBJ2-1, the complete variable domain reads DGGITQSPKYLFRKEGQNVTLSCEQNLNHDAMYWYRQDPGQGLRLIYYSQIVNDFQKGDIAEGYSVSREKKESFPLTVTSAQKNPTAFYLCASTPSGTAGNEQFFGPGTRLTVL.

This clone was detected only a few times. This chain's CDR3 is CASSFVDRGSLNTEAFF. The CDR3 coding sequence is TGTGCCAGCAGCTTTGTTGATAGGGGTTCGTTGAACACTGAAGCTTTCTTT. This chain uses TRBV11-3 with TRBJ1-1, with D possibly being TRBD1 (5 bases). Germline assignment: CDR1 SGHNT and CDR2 YENEEA. The CDR3 is 17 amino acids. V gave up 3 bases and J gave up 0 bases, with 17 bases separating them.

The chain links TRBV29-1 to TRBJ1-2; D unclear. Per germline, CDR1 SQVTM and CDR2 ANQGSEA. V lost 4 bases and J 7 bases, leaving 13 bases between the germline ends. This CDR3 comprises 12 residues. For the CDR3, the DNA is TGCAGCGTTGGGGGAGAGAATATTGGCTACACCTTC. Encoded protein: CSVGGENIGYTF.